The present T cell receptor beta chain was sequenced within a study of CD8+CD57+ T cells in acquired aplastic anemia. At the level of the study: Sorted CD4+ and CD8+ cell DNA averaged roughly 3.2 ug. Study-level findings and limits: Between patients and controls, CD8+ Simpson's diversity did not vary significantly. Fewer than 35 sequences, all CD8+ CDR3, were shared between patients and controls.

Many counts were recorded for this clonotype. As yet, its antigen is unknown. Both TCR beta VDJ combination and CDR3 sequence profiling were carried out. Genomic DNA was the template for this profiling. MiXCR, applied by TCRdb to the reads, yields one record per CDR3 protein. Of 250,000 to 350,000 distinct CDR3 sequences in the sample, 55% to 65% were seen once. V gave up 0 bases and J gave up 0 bases, with 7 bases separating them. The CDR3 runs 15 residues. Germline-derived CDR1 and CDR2 are SGHAT and FQNNGV. This receptor was obtained from a human donor with severe aplastic anemia or a healthy control (not recorded which). The V and J genes are TRBV11-2 and TRBJ2-3; D is undetermined. The sequencing input was sorted CD4+, CD8+, or CD8+CD57+ T cells (not recorded which) from PBMCs. CDR3 in DNA: TGTGCCAGCAGCTTAGAGTCCCTAAGCACAGATACGCAGTATTTT. Protein: CASSLESLSTDTQYF.